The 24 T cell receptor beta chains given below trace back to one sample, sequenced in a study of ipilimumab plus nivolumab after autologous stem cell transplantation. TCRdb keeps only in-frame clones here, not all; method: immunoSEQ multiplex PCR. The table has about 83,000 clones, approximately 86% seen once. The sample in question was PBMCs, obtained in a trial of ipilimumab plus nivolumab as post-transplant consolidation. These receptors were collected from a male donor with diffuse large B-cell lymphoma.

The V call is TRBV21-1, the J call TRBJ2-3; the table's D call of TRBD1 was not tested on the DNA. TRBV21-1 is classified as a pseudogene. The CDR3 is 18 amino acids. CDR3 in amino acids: CASSPWDRGNWFTDTQYF. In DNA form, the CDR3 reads TGTGCCAGCAGCCCTTGGGACAGGGGAAATTGGTTCACAGATACGCAGTATTTT.

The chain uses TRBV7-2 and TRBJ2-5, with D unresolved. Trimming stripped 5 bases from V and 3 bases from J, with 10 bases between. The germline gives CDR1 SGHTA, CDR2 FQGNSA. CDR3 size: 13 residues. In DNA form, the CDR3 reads TGTGCCAGCAGCCCCCGGGCCGAAGAGACCCAGTACTTC. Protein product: CASSPRAEETQYF.

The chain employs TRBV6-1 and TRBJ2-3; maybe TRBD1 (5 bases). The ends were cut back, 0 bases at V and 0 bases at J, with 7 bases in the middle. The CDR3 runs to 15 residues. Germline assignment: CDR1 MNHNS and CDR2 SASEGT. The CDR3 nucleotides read TGTGCCAGCAGTGAAGCCCCAGGGAGCACAGATACGCAGTATTTT. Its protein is CASSEAPGSTDTQYF.

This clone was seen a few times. This CDR3 reads CASSRGDGKGYEQYF. CDR3 DNA: TGTGCCAGCAGCAGAGGAGACGGGAAAGGCTACGAGCAGTACTTC. This sequence joins TRBV21-1 and TRBJ2-7; the D segment call TRBD2 is taken from the table without a DNA check. TRBV21-1 is annotated as a pseudogene. The CDR3 totals 15 residues.

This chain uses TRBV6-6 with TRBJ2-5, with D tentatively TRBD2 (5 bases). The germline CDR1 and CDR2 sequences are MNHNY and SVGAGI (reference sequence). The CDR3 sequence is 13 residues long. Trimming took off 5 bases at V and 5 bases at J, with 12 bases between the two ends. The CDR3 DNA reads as TGTGCCAGCAGTACCGGACTGAGGGAGACCCAGTACTTC. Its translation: CASSTGLRETQYF.

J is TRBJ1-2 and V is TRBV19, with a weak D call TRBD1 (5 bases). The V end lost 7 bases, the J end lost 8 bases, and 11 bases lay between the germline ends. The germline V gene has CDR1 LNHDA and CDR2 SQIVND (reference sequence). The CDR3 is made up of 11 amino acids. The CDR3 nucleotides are TGTGCCAGTACAGGGAGAGGGGGCTACACCTTC. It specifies CASTGRGGYTF.

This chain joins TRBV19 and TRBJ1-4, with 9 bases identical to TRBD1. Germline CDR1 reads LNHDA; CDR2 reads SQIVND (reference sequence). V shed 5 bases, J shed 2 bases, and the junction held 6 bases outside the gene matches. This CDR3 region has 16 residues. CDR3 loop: CASSAGQGRTNEKLFF. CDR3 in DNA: TGTGCCAGTAGTGCCGGACAGGGGAGGACTAATGAAAAACTGTTTTTT.

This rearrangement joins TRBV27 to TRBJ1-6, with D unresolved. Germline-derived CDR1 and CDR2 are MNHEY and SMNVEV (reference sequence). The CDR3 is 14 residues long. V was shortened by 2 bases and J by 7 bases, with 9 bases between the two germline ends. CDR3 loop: CASSLREVNSPLHF. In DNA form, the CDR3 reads TGTGCCAGCAGTTTACGGGAGGTCAATTCACCCCTCCACTTT.

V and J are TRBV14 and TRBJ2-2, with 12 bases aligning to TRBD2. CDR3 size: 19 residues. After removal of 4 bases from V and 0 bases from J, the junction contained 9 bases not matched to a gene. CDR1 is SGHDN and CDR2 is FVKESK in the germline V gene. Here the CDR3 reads CASSPRLAGVIPNTGELFF. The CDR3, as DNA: TGTGCCAGCAGCCCGAGACTAGCGGGGGTAATTCCGAACACCGGGGAGCTGTTTTTT.

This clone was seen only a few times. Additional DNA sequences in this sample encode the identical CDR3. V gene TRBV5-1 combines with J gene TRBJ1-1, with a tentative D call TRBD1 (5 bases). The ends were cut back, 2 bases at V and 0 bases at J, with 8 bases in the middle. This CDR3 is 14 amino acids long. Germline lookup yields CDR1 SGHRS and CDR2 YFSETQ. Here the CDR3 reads CASSLDRVNTEAFF. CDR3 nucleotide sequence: TGCGCCAGCAGCTTAGACAGAGTGAACACTGAAGCTTTCTTT.

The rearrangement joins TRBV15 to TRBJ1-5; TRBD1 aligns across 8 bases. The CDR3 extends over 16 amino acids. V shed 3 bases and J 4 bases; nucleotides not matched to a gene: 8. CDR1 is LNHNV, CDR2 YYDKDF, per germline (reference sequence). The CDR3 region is CATSRVAGTGNQPQHF. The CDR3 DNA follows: TGTGCCACCAGCAGGGTGGCCGGGACAGGTAATCAGCCCCAGCATTTT.

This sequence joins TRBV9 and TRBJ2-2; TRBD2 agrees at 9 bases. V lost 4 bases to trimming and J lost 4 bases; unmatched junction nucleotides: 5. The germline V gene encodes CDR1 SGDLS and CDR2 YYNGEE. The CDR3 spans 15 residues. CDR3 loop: CASSPLAGSTGELFF. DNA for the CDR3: TGTGCCAGCAGCCCCCTAGCGGGGAGCACCGGGGAGCTGTTTTTT.

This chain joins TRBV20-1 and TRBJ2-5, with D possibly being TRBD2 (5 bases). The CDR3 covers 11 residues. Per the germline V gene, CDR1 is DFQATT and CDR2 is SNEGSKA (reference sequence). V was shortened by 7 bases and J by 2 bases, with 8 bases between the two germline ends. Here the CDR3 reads CSGETQETQYF. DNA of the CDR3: TGCAGTGGGGAGACACAAGAGACCCAGTACTTC.

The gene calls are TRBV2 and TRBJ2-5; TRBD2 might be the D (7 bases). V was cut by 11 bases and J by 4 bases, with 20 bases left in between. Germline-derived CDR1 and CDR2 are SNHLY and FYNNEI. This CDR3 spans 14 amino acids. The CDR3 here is CAGRKRGGTETQYF. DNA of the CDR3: TGTGCCGGACGAAAGAGGGGGGGCACAGAGACCCAGTACTTC.

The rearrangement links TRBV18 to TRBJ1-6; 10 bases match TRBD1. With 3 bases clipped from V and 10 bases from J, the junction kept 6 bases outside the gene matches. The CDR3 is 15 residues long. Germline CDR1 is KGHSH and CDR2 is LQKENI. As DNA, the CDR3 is TGTGCCAGCTCACCGGGGACAGGGGCGCGGTCACCCCTCCACTTT. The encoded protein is CASSPGTGARSPLHF. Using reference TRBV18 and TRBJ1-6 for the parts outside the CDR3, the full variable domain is NAGVMQNPRHLVRRRGQEARLRCSPMKGHSHVYWYRQLPEEGLKFMVYLQKENIIDESGMPKERFSAEFPKEGPSILRIQQVVRGDSAAYFCASSPGTGARSPLHFGNGTRLTVT.

The CDR3 region has the DNA TGTGCCAGCAGCGGTCAGGACAGGGGAGTGACTGGCTACACCTTC. Translation gives CASSGQDRGVTGYTF. The chain uses TRBV6-1 and TRBJ1-2; TRBD1 matches 9 bases. Germline CDR1 MNHNS, CDR2 SASEGT. The V segment lost 6 bases and the J segment 7 bases; nucleotides outside the gene matches: 12. The CDR3 extends over 15 amino acids.

DNA for the CDR3: TGTGCCAGTAGTACCTCAGGGGGGTCTCGCTATGGCTACACCTTC. Amino acids: CASSTSGGSRYGYTF. The chain is built from TRBV19 and TRBJ1-2; TRBD1 agrees at 7 bases. V lost 4 bases, J lost 4 bases, and 9 bases stayed unmatched. The germline gives CDR1 LNHDA, CDR2 SQIVND (reference sequence). The CDR3 sequence is 15 residues long. The variable domain in full, with the rest retrieved from reference TRBV19 and TRBJ1-2, is DGGITQSPKYLFRKEGQNVTLSCEQNLNHDAMYWYRQDPGQGLRLIYYSQIVNDFQKGDIAEGYSVSREKKESFPLTVTSAQKNPTAFYLCASSTSGGSRYGYTFGSGTRLTVV.

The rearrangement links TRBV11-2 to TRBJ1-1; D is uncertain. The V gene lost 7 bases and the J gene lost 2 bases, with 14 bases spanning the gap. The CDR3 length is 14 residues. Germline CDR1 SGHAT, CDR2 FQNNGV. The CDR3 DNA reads TGTGCCAGCAACTCGCCGGAGCGCAACACTGAAGCTTTCTTT. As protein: CASNSPERNTEAFF.

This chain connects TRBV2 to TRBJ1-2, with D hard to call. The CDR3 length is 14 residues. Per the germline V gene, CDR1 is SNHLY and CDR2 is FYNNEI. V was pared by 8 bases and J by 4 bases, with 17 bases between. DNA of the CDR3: TGTGCCAGCCCTAGCCCCCAGGACCGCTATGGCTACACCTTC. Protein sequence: CASPSPQDRYGYTF.

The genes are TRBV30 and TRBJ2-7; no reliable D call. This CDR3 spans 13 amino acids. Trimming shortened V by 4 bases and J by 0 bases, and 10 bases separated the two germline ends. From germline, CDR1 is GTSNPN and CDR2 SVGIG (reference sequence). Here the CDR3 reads CAWNPEPSYEQYF. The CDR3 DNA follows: TGTGCCTGGAATCCCGAGCCCTCCTACGAGCAGTACTTC. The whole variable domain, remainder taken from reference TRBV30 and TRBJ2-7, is SQTIHQWPATLVQPVGSPLSLECTVEGTSNPNLYWYRQAAGRGLQLLFYSVGIGQISSEVPQNLSASRPQDRQFILSSKKLLLSDSGFYLCAWNPEPSYEQYFGPGTRLTVT.

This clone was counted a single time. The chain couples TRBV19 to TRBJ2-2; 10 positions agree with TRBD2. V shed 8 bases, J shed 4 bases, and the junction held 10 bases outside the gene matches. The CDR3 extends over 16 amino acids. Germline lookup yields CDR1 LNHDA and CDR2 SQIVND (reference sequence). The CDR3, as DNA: TGTGCCAGTTCGGGCAGCGGGGGGGCCGGCACCGGGGAGCTGTTTTTT. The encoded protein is CASSGSGGAGTGELFF.

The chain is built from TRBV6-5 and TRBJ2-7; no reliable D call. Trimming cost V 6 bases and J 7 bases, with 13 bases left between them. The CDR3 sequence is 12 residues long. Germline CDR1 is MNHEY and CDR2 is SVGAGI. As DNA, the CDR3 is TGTGCCAGCAGCCCTAGGGTCACTGAGCAGTACTTC. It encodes CASSPRVTEQYF.

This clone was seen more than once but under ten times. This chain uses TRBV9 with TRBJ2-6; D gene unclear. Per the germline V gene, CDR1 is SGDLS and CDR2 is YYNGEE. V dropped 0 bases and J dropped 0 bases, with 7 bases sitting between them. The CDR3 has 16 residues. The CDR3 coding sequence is TGTGCCAGCAGCGTAGCCGGCCCCTCTGGGGCCAACGTCCTGACTTTC. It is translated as CASSVAGPSGANVLTF.

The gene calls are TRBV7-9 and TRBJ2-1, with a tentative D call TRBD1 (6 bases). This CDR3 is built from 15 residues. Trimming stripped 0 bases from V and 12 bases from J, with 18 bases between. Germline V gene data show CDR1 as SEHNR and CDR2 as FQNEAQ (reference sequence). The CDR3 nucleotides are TGTGCCAGCAGCTTAGCGGGTTCGCAGGGGCCGGGGCAGTTCTTC. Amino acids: CASSLAGSQGPGQFF.